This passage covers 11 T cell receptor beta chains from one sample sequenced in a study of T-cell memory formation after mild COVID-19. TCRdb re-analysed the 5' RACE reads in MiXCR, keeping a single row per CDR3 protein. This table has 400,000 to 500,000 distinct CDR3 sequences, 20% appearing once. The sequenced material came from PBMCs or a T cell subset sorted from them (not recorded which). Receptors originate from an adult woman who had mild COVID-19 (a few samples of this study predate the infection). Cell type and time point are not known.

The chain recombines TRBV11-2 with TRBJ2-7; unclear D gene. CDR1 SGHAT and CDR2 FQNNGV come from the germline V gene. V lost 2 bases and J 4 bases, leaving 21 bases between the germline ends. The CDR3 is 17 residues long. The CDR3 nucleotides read TGTGCCAGCAGCTTACAGGTCCTGGATGGGCAGCTTTACGAGCAGTACTTC. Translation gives CASSLQVLDGQLYEQYF. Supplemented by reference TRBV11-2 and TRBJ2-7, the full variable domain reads EAGVAQSPRYKIIEKRQSVAFWCNPISGHATLYWYQQILGQGPKLLIQFQNNGVVDDSQLPKDRFSAERLKGVDSTLKIQPAKLEDSAVYLCASSLQVLDGQLYEQYFGPGTRLTVT.

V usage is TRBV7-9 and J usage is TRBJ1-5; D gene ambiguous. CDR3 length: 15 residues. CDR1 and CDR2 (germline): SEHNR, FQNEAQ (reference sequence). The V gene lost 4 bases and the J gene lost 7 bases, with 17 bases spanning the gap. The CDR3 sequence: CASSSAREGFQPQHF. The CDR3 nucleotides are TGTGCCAGCAGCTCAGCGAGGGAAGGTTTCCAGCCCCAGCATTTT.

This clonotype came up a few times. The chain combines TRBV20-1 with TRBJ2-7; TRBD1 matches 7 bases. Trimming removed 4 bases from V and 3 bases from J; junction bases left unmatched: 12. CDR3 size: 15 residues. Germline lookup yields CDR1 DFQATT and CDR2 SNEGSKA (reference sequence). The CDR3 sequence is CSAKNPGTVVYEQYF. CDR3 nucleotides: TGCAGTGCTAAGAATCCCGGGACAGTGGTCTACGAGCAGTACTTC.

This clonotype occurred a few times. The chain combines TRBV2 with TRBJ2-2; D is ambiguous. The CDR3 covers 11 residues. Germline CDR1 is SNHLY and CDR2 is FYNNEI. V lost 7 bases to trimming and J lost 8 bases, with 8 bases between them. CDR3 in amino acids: CASTKVGELFF. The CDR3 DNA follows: TGTGCCAGCACAAAGGTTGGGGAGCTGTTTTTT.

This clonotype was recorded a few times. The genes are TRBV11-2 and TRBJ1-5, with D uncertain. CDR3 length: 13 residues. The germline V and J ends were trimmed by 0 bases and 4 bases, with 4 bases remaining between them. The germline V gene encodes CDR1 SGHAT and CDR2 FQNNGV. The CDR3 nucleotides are TGTGCCAGCAGCTTAGAGCTGAATCAGCCCCAGCATTTT. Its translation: CASSLELNQPQHF.

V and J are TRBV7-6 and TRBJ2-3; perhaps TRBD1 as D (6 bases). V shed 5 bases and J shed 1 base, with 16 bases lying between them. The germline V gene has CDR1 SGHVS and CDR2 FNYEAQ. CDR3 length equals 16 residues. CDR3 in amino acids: CASSHLTGFGTDTQYF. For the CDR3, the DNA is TGTGCCAGCAGCCACCTGACAGGTTTTGGCACAGATACGCAGTATTTT.

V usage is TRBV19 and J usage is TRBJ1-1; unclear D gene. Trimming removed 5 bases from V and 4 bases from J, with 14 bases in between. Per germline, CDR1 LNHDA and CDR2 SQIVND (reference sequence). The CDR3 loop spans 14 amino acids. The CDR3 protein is CASSLGLFGTEAFF. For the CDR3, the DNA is TGTGCCAGTAGTTTAGGGTTATTCGGCACTGAAGCTTTCTTT.

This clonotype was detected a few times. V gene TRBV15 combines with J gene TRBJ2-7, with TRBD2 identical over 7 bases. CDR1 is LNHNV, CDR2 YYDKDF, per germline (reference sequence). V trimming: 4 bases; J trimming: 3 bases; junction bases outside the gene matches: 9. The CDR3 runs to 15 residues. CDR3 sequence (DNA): TGTGCCACCAGCAACCGCGGGAGAGGAAACTACGAGCAGTACTTC. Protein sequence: CATSNRGRGNYEQYF.

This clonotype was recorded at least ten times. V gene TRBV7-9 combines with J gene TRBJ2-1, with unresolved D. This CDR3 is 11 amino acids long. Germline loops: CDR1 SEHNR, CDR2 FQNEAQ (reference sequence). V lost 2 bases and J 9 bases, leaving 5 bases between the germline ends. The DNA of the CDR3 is TGTGCCAGCAGCTTATGGGGTGAGCAGTTCTTC. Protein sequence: CASSLWGEQFF. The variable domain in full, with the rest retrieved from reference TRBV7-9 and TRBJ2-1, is DTGVSQNPRHKITKRGQNVTFRCDPISEHNRLYWYRQTLGQGPEFLTYFQNEAQLEKSRLLSDRFSAERPKGSFSTLEIQRTEQGDSAMYLCASSLWGEQFFGPGTRLTVL.

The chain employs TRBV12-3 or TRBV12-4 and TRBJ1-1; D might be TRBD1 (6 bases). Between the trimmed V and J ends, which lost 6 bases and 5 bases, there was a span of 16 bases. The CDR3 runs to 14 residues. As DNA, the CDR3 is TGTGCCAGCAGACTGGGACAAGGGAGGACTGAAGCTTTCTTT. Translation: CASRLGQGRTEAFF.

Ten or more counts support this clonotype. CDR3 DNA sequence: TGTGCCAGCAGTTTAGTGGGACTCTCGCCCTACGAGCAGTACTTC. Translated: CASSLVGLSPYEQYF. The chain joins TRBV12-3 or TRBV12-4 to TRBJ2-7, with D perhaps matching TRBD2 (6 bases). CDR3 length: 15 residues. Trimming stripped 1 base from V and 2 bases from J, with 12 bases between.